This T cell receptor beta chain was found in a study of cytomegalovirus exposure and HLA in healthy donors. Assay: immunoSEQ multiplex PCR; the TCRdb copy retains only in-frame clones and omits some. The data show under 250,000 clones, around 86% seen once. The CDR3 runs to 15 residues. Germline V gene data show CDR1 as GTSNPN and CDR2 as SVGIG (reference sequence). J gave up 4 bases and V 0 bases, and 5 bases lay outside the gene matches. The chain uses TRBV30 and TRBJ2-5; 10 nucleotides align to TRBD2. The receptor comes from a woman younger than 35 in good health and CMV-seropositive. Input material: PBMCs. The DNA of the CDR3 is TGTGCCTGGAGTGTACTAGCGGGAAGGGGAGAGACCCAGTACTTC. Amino acids: CAWSVLAGRGETQYF.